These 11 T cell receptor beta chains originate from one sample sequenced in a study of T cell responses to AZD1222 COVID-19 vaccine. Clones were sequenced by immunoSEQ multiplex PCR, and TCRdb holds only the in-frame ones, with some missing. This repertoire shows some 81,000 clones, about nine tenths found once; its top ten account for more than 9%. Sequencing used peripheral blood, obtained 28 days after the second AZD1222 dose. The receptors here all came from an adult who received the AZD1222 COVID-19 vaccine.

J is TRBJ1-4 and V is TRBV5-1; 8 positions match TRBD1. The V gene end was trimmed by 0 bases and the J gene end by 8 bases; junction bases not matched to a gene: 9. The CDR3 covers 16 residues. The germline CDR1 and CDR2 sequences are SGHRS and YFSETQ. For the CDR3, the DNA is TGCGCCAGCAGCTTGGGGCGACAGGGGAGCGGGGAAAAACTGTTTTTT. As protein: CASSLGRQGSGEKLFF.

The CDR3 here is CASRVYNEQFF. The CDR3 DNA reads as TGTGCCAGCAGAGTCTACAATGAGCAGTTCTTC. The chain combines TRBV28 with TRBJ2-1; D not certain. V shed 6 bases and J shed 3 bases, with 3 bases lying between them. CDR1 and CDR2 from the germline V gene are MDHEN and SYDVKM. The CDR3 is made up of 11 amino acids.

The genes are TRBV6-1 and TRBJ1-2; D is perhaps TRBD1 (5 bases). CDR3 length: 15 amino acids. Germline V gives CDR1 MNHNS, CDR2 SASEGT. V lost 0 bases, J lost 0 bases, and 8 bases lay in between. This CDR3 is CASSEAWGTNYGYTF. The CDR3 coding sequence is TGTGCCAGCAGTGAAGCGTGGGGGACTAACTATGGCTACACCTTC.

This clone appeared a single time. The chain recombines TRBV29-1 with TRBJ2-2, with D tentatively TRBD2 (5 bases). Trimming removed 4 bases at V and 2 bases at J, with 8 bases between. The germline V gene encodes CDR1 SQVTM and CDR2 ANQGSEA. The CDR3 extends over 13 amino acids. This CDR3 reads CSVAGINTGELFF. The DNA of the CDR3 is TGCAGCGTTGCCGGGATCAACACCGGGGAGCTGTTTTTT.

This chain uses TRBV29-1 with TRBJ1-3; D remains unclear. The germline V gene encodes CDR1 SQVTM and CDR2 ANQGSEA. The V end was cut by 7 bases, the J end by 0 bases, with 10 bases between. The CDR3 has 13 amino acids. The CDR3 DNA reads TGCAGCGCCGCCTGGGGCTCTGGAAACACCATATATTTT. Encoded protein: CSAAWGSGNTIYF.

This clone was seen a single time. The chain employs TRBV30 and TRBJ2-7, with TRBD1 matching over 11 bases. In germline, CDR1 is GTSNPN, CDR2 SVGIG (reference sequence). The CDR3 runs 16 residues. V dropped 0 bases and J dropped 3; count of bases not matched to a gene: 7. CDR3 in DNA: TGTGCCTGGAGTGTCCTAACCGGGACAGGGGGCTACGAGCAGTACTTC. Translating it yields CAWSVLTGTGGYEQYF.

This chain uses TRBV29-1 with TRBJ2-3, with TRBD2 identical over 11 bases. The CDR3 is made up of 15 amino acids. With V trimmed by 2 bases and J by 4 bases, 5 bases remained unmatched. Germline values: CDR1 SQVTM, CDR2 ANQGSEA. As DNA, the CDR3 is TGCAGCGTTGAACGGTTAGCGGGAGGGGCAGATACGCAGTATTTT. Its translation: CSVERLAGGADTQYF.

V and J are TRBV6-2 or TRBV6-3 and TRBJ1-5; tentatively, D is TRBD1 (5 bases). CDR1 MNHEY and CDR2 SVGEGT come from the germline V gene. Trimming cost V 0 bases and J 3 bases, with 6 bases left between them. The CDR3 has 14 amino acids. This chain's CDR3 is CASSYSTDNQPQHF. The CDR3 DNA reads TGTGCCAGCAGTTACTCGACAGACAATCAGCCCCAGCATTTT.

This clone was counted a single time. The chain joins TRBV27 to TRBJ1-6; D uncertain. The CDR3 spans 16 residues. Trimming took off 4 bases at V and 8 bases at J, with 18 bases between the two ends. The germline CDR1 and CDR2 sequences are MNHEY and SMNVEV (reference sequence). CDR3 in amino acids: CASSYTPGSRHSPLHF. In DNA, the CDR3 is TGTGCCAGCAGTTACACCCCCGGGAGCAGGCATTCACCCCTCCACTTT.

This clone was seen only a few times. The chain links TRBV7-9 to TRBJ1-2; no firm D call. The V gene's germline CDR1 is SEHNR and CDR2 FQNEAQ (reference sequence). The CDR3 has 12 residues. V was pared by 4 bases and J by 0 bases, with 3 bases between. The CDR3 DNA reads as TGTGCCAGCAGCTCAACTAACTATGGCTACACCTTC. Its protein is CASSSTNYGYTF.

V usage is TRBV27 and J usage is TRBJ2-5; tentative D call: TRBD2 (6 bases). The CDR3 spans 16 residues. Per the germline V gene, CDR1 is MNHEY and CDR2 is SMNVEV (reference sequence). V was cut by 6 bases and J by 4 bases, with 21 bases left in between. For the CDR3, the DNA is TGTGCCAGCAGACTAGTCGGGGGTACTACCAGAGAGACCCAGTACTTC. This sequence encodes CASRLVGGTTRETQYF.